The sequence of this T cell receptor (beta chain) was determined in a study of blood T cell repertoires in COVID-19. Study-wide context: Acute-phase and convalescent COVID-19 samples originated in the United States, Italy and Spain.

As originally analysed: Using reference gene primer amplification, nucleated cell counts were estimated. Using immunoSEQ multiplex PCR, the repertoire was profiled, and TCRdb retains in-frame clones only, with some absent. Clone size and V and J calls were adopted from that table, with D and trimming inferred from the DNA. The repertoire consists of 150,000 to 200,000 clones, with more than 85% occurring once and the leading ten covering 2.5% to 3.5%. This clone was recorded a few times. The CDR3 has 16 residues. J lost 1 base, V lost 4 bases, and 7 bases had no gene match. CDR1 is LNHDA and CDR2 is SQIVND in the germline V gene (reference sequence).

This sequence was found in a man aged 40-49 years with active or convalescent COVID-19. This chain links TRBV19 with TRBJ2-7, with TRBD2 identical over 10 bases. Sequenced material: peripheral blood. In DNA, the CDR3 is TGTGCCAGTAGTACTGGCCCTAGCGGGGGTTCCTACGAGCAGTACTTC. This gives the protein CASSTGPSGGSYEQYF.